The clone carrying this TCR beta chain was counted a single time. The antigen remains undetermined. The data were obtained in a study of cytomegalovirus exposure and HLA in healthy donors. In the study overall: A data release that came early held approximately 85 million unique TCRs from HLA-typed donors. Study-wide points: In a later analysis, the majority of CMV-associated beta chains seemingly showed HLA restriction.

The primer mix had 60 Vbeta and 13 Jbeta primers. Clones were sequenced by immunoSEQ multiplex PCR, and TCRdb holds only the in-frame ones, with some missing. The repertoire consists of about 130,000 clones, with approximately 62% occurring once and the leading ten covering approximately 1.7%. The CDR3 runs to 16 residues. CDR1 is MDHEN and CDR2 is SYDVKM in the germline V gene. V shed 3 bases and J 0 bases; nucleotides not matched to a gene: 4. Material for sequencing was PBMCs. The clonotype originates from a human donor in good health. This sequence joins TRBV28 and TRBJ2-3; TRBD2 agrees at 9 bases. CDR3 sequence (DNA): TGTGCCAGCAGTTTGACAACTAGCGGGAGCACAGATACGCAGTATTTT. Translation: CASSLTTSGSTDTQYF.